This is a list of T cell receptor beta chains from one sample in a study of spatial heterogeneity in lung cancer. TCRdb called the 5' RACE reads again in MiXCR, with one record for every CDR3 protein. Of 30,000 to 40,000 distinct CDR3 sequences listed, 3% to 3.5% are singletons. Sequenced here: normal lung tissue next to the tumor, sampled at surgery. The receptors derive from a male donor with early-stage non-small cell lung cancer. CDR3s include the opening cysteine and the closing phenylalanine or tryptophan. Fields, in order: V gene, D gene, clone size, J gene, CDR3 DNA, CDR3 protein. The D gene is left open where the match is weak. Expanded clones are given a class, and other clones once, few, many or no size at all.

v_gene: TRBV19; d_gene: TRBD1; abundance: few; j_gene: TRBJ1-5; CDR3nt: TGTGCCAGTAGTAGAGACAGGGCAAATCAGCCCCAGCATTTT; CDR3aa: CASSRDRANQPQHF
v_gene: TRBV7-8; d_gene: -; abundance: many; j_gene: TRBJ2-7; CDR3nt: TGTGCCAGCAGCTCGACCGAGAACTCCTACGAGCAGTACTTC; CDR3aa: CASSSTENSYEQYF
v_gene: TRBV4-2; d_gene: TRBD2; abundance: many; j_gene: TRBJ2-1; CDR3nt: TGTGCCAGCAGCCCAGCGGGAGAGGGCAATGAGCAGTTCTTC; CDR3aa: CASSPAGEGNEQFF
v_gene: TRBV9; d_gene: TRBD2; abundance: many; j_gene: TRBJ2-3; CDR3nt: TGTGCCAGCAGCGCCGAGACTAGCGTAACAGATACGCAGTATTTT; CDR3aa: CASSAETSVTDTQYF
v_gene: TRBV20-1; d_gene: TRBD1; abundance: many; j_gene: TRBJ2-7; CDR3nt: TGCAGTGCTTCCGGGACAGAGAGTTTCGAGCAGTACTTC; CDR3aa: CSASGTESFEQYF
v_gene: TRBV28; d_gene: TRBD1; abundance: many; j_gene: TRBJ2-5; CDR3nt: TGTGCCAGCAGTTTACGGGACAGGGGGTTAGGGTACTTC; CDR3aa: CASSLRDRGLGYF
v_gene: TRBV21-1; d_gene: -; abundance: many; j_gene: TRBJ2-7; CDR3nt: TGTGCCAGCAGCAAAGTGGGCAGCACCCCGGTCGAGCAGTACTTC; CDR3aa: CASSKVGSTPVEQYF
v_gene: TRBV7-2; d_gene: -; abundance: many; j_gene: TRBJ2-5; CDR3nt: TGTGCCAGCAGCTCAAGTGCGGGGTTCCAAGAGACCCAGTACTTC; CDR3aa: CASSSSAGFQETQYF
v_gene: TRBV28; d_gene: TRBD1; abundance: many; j_gene: TRBJ1-2; CDR3nt: TGTGCCAGCAGTTTATCGGGACAGGGCTCTAACTATGGCTACACCTTC; CDR3aa: CASSLSGQGSNYGYTF
v_gene: TRBV3-1; d_gene: -; abundance: -; j_gene: TRBJ1-1; CDR3nt: TGTGCCAGCAGCCAAGATGACCCTGGCACTGAAGCTTTCTTT; CDR3aa: CASSQDDPGTEAFF
v_gene: TRBV10-3; d_gene: -; abundance: many; j_gene: TRBJ2-1; CDR3nt: TGTGCCATCAGTGCACGTAGCTCCTACAATGAGCAGTTCTTC; CDR3aa: CAISARSSYNEQFF
v_gene: TRBV5-1; d_gene: TRBD2; abundance: many; j_gene: TRBJ2-2; CDR3nt: TGCGCCAGCAGCATAGGGACTAGCACGAACACCGGGGAGCTGTTTTTT; CDR3aa: CASSIGTSTNTGELFF
v_gene: TRBV4-2; d_gene: -; abundance: -; j_gene: TRBJ1-2; CDR3nt: TGTGCCAGCAGCCAAGACGCGGGGGTCTCCTATGGCTACACCTTC; CDR3aa: CASSQDAGVSYGYTF
v_gene: TRBV3-1; d_gene: TRBD2; abundance: many; j_gene: TRBJ2-1; CDR3nt: TGTGCCAGCAGCCGTGGAAGCGGGAATCACAATGAGCAGTTCTTC; CDR3aa: CASSRGSGNHNEQFF
v_gene: TRBV29-1; d_gene: -; abundance: few; j_gene: TRBJ2-5; CDR3nt: TGCAGCGTTGTGCTGGGACAAGAGACCCAGTACTTC; CDR3aa: CSVVLGQETQYF
v_gene: TRBV28; d_gene: TRBD1; abundance: many; j_gene: TRBJ1-4; CDR3nt: TGTGCCAGCTTACGCCAGGGGGCATCAATTGAAAAACTGTTTTTT; CDR3aa: CASLRQGASIEKLFF
v_gene: TRBV11-2; d_gene: -; abundance: many; j_gene: TRBJ2-3; CDR3nt: TGTGCCAGCAGCTTAGCCATCACAGATACGCAGTATTTT; CDR3aa: CASSLAITDTQYF